The rows below give T cell receptor beta chains drawn from one sample of a study of regulatory T cells in long-lasting Graves disease. TCRdb used MiXCR to reprocess the multiplex PCR reads, holding one entry per CDR3 protein. The sample has under 700,000 distinct CDR3 sequences; 16% are singletons. In addition, the sample was reused for a study of T cells in Graves' hyperthyroidism and ophthalmopathy.

The starting material was peripheral blood mononuclear cells (PBMCs), obtained at new diagnosis, from a patient treated with antithyroid drugs. The receptor set was obtained from a woman aged 40-60 years with Graves disease. CDR3s include the opening cysteine and the closing phenylalanine or tryptophan. Each record gives: D gene, V gene, clone size, J gene, CDR3 protein, CDR3 DNA. The D gene is left open where the match is weak. Size is omitted from some rows. Given values are once, few, many or a class for expanded clones.

NA	TRBV3-1	many	TRBJ1-2	CASSQVDMAGYTF	TGTGCCAGCAGCCAAGTGGACATGGCTGGCTACACCTTC
NA	TRBV5-1	NA	TRBJ1-4	CASSLGAGVGEKLFF	TGCGCCAGCAGCCTGGGGGCAGGGGTAGGAGAAAAACTGTTTTTT
NA	TRBV10-1	many	TRBJ2-2	CASSVQESTGELFF	TGCGCCAGCAGTGTCCAGGAGAGCACCGGGGAGCTGTTTTTT
TRBD2	TRBV20-1	NA	TRBJ2-1	CSAPRGVAGVQETQFF	TGCAGTGCTCCTCGGGGGGTAGCGGGGGTTCAAGAGACCCAGTTCTTC
NA	TRBV12-3/TRBV12-4	NA	TRBJ2-3	CASSLPDPSDPTDTQYF	TGTGCCAGCAGTTTGCCTGACCCTAGCGACCCCACAGATACGCAGTATTTT
TRBD2	TRBV20-1	NA	TRBJ2-2	CSARDPGTSNTGELFF	TGCAGTGCTAGAGACCCGGGGACTAGCAACACCGGGGAGCTGTTTTTT
NA	TRBV20-1	many	TRBJ1-2	CSASPTNYGYTF	TGCAGTGCTAGTCCCACTAACTATGGCTACACCTTC
NA	TRBV4-1	NA	TRBJ1-5	CASSPLIRQPQHF	TGCGCCAGCAGCCCCCTGATTCGTCAGCCCCAGCATTTT
NA	TRBV10-3	NA	TRBJ2-2	CAIRTPGRYTGELFF	TGTGCCATCAGGACTCCGGGACGGTACACCGGGGAGCTGTTTTTT
NA	TRBV6-5	many	TRBJ2-7	CASSYSSGNSYEQYF	TGTGCCAGCAGTTACTCGTCTGGGAACTCCTACGAGCAGTACTTC
TRBD1	TRBV29-1	NA	TRBJ1-1	CSVPEGQGPRGTEAFF	TGCAGCGTCCCGGAGGGACAGGGCCCCAGGGGCACTGAAGCTTTCTTT
NA	TRBV28	many	TRBJ1-1	CASSLSGGRVEAFF	TGTGCCAGCAGTTTATCCGGGGGGCGGGTTGAAGCTTTCTTT
TRBD1	TRBV6-1	many	TRBJ1-1	CAGTDRAGLGGFTEAFF	TGTGCCGGAACCGACAGGGCTGGCCTAGGAGGATTCACTGAAGCTTTCTTT
NA	TRBV7-9	few	TRBJ2-2	CASSLDTFTGELFF	TGTGCCAGCAGCTTGGACACCTTCACCGGGGAGCTGTTTTTT
NA	TRBV12-3/TRBV12-4	NA	TRBJ1-2	CASSLGMGKGYTF	TGTGCCAGCAGTTTGGGGATGGGTAAAGGCTACACCTTC
NA	TRBV12-3/TRBV12-4	NA	TRBJ2-1	CASSLARGIDEQFF	TGTGCCAGCAGTTTAGCGCGAGGGATCGATGAGCAGTTCTTC
NA	TRBV11-2	many	TRBJ2-5	CASSLDYRDGVRETQYF	TGTGCCAGCAGCTTAGATTACCGGGACGGGGTAAGAGAGACCCAGTACTTC
NA	TRBV4-1	few	TRBJ2-1	CASSQDSLGEQFF	TGCGCCAGCAGCCAAGATTCGTTGGGTGAGCAGTTCTTC
NA	TRBV2	few	TRBJ1-4	CASSGPGGNEKLFF	TGTGCCAGCAGTGGTCCCGGGGGGAATGAAAAACTGTTTTTT
NA	TRBV7-9	many	TRBJ1-1	CASSLGQVVNTEAFF	TGTGCCAGCAGCTTAGGACAGGTGGTGAACACTGAAGCTTTCTTT